This TCR beta chain originates from a study of blood T cell repertoires in COVID-19 (dated by TCRdb to 2018 to 2021). For the wider study: Collaborator samples came from the United States, Italy and Spain and covered acute and convalescent phases of COVID-19. The prospective study material was composed of cDNA or gDNA derived from T cells, B-cell-depleted T cells, or PBMCs. Subjects who had been exposed to COVID-19, were actively infected with it, or had recovered from it provided the deeply sampled blood TCRbeta repertoires that made up the dataset. A freely available public database, intended as a resource for researchers studying the immune response to SARS-CoV-2, is where the repertoires were released. Samples were obtained from the ongoing ImmuneRACE study (first 160 participants) and from some 1,300 subjects provided by 6 global collaborators. Nearly every sample came with metadata listing a de-identified subject ID, COVID-19 status, age in years and sex. Where available, HLA class I and class II types were taken from metadata supplied by the sample provider and were not determined by assay-based typing.

Trimming takes 2 bases from V and 4 bases from J, and the germline ends sit 9 bases apart. The germline V gene specifies LGHNA as CDR1 and YNFKEQ as CDR2. The CDR3 measures 15 amino acids from cysteine to phenylalanine. Of all the DNA, just the CDR3 is kept, 45 bases in frame from base 1. TCRbeta CDR3 regions were amplified from genomic DNA using the immunoSEQ Assay, a bias-controlled multiplex PCR. Turning to the authors' computational methods: The number of nucleated cells in each sample was estimated from the amplification of reference gene primers within the assay. Sequence reads were collapsed and filtered to measure the absolute abundance of every unique TCRbeta CDR3 rearrangement. For each sample, productive Simpson clonality was calculated by taking the square root of Simpson's diversity index across productive rearrangements. TCRdb re-hosts the immuneACCESS table, in-frame sequences only. Its copies lack some clones; in the studies checked, an unresolved V gene accounts for under half of them, and the cause for the rest is not known. The V and J calls and clone size were taken over from that table, and D and trimming were inferred from the DNA. The sample table shows a few hundred thousand clones, and 70% to 90% are seen once. The ten largest clonotypes hold more than 0.7% of the sample.

At one collaborating source in Seattle, patients were enrolled during active infection and were followed longitudinally through the course of disease. Collaborating institutions collected whole blood in K2EDTA tubes following their own protocols. Collaborator samples were shipped for TCRbeta analysis as frozen whole blood, isolated PBMCs, or DNA extracted from either sample type. What the authors observed across the whole study: Clinical and demographic metadata were provided uncurated, with the amount varying by source and participant.

About this clone: Its antigen is not yet known. Per-base quality was not reported, and no clone a single base away is much larger than it.

The rearrangement combines TRBV4-2 with TRBJ1-6, with TRBD1 tentatively as D gene (6 bases match). The sample taken for sequencing was peripheral blood. The sequence came from a man aged 18 to 35 with COVID-19, enrolled during active disease. The CDR3 region has the sequence CASSQPGQYNSPLHF. The DNA reads as follows: TGTGCCAGCAGCCAACCAGGACAGTATAATTCACCCCTCCACTTT.